These T cell receptor beta chains were read from a single sample in a study of long-term antiretroviral therapy in people with HIV. Clones were read by immunoSEQ multiplex PCR, and TCRdb kept only the in-frame ones, dropping some. Among 30,000 or so clones listed, 84% were seen once. Sequences were derived from unsorted PBMCs, sampled 0.4 years after starting antiretroviral therapy. Receptors were obtained from a young man with HIV. Both conserved end residues are part of each CDR3. A D gene is named only where the DNA matches it firmly. Rows give clone size only sometimes, using once, few, many, or a class for an expanded clone.

cdr3_nt cdr3_aa j_call cdr3_length v_call clone_size d_call
TGTGCCAGTATGCCGCGGGGGCCCAACACTGAAGCTTTCTTT CASMPRGPNTEAFF TRBJ1-1 14 TRBV19 . .
TGCGCCAGCAGCCAAGGGAGGAACAGGGGTGAAAAACTGTTTTTT CASSQGRNRGEKLFF TRBJ1-4 15 TRBV4-3 few TRBD1
TGTGCCAGCAGCTTTAGGACAGGGCGCCAAGAGACCCAGTACTTC CASSFRTGRQETQYF TRBJ2-5 15 TRBV7-6 . TRBD1
TGCGCCAGCAGCTTCGGGGGGGGGAATGAGCAGTTCTTC CASSFGGGNEQFF TRBJ2-1 13 TRBV5-1 . TRBD2
TGTGCCACCAGCAGAGATCTAACAGGGACGGATGGCTACACCTTC CATSRDLTGTDGYTF TRBJ1-2 15 TRBV15 . .
TGTGCCAGCCGAGTGACAGAGAGAGAGACCCAGTACTTC CASRVTERETQYF TRBJ2-5 13 TRBV6-5 . .
TGTGCCAGCAGTTTATTCCCCGCCGGGACTAGAGGCTACGAGCAGTACTTC CASSLFPAGTRGYEQYF TRBJ2-7 17 TRBV27 . TRBD2
TGTGCCAGCAGCTTAGCCGCCGGAGGAGGAAATGAAGCTTTCTTT CASSLAAGGGNEAFF TRBJ1-1 15 TRBV7-3 . .
TGTGCCAGCAGCACCTATGGTCGGGGGGCCGCAAATGAAAAACTGTTTTTT CASSTYGRGAANEKLFF TRBJ1-4 17 TRBV4-2 . .
TGTGCCAGCAGCTCCCCCGTAGTGCAGTTCTTC CASSSPVVQFF TRBJ2-1 11 TRBV28 . .
TGTGCCAGCAGCCCCGGGACAGGGGACGAGCAGTACTTC CASSPGTGDEQYF TRBJ2-7 13 TRBV11-2 . TRBD1
TGTGCCAGCAGCGCCGGGGACAGCCAATTTAGGGACACTGAAGCTTTCTTT CASSAGDSQFRDTEAFF TRBJ1-1 17 TRBV5-8 . TRBD1
TGCGCCAGCAGCCCCCCCAGTTTGGTCTATGGCTACACCTTC CASSPPSLVYGYTF TRBJ1-2 14 TRBV4-1 few .
TGTGCCAGCAGTCTAGCAACTAATGAAAAACTGTTTTTT CASSLATNEKLFF TRBJ1-4 13 TRBV14 . .
TGTGCCAGCAGCATGACAAGGGTGACCCTCGGCACAGATACGCAGTATTTT CASSMTRVTLGTDTQYF TRBJ2-3 17 TRBV7-9 . .
TGTGCCAGCAGCCTTAGCACAGATACGCAGTATTTT CASSLSTDTQYF TRBJ2-3 12 TRBV5-4 . .
TGCAGCGTTGATCCGGGACAGGGGGGAAACACCATATATTTT CSVDPGQGGNTIYF TRBJ1-3 14 TRBV29-1 . TRBD1
TGTGCCAGCAGTTTAGGCCTCCACTCTGGAAACACCATATATTTT CASSLGLHSGNTIYF TRBJ1-3 15 TRBV28 . .
TGTGCCAGCAGCTCGAACTTTCTCGGCTATGGCTACACCTTC CASSSNFLGYGYTF TRBJ1-2 14 TRBV7-9 few .
TGTGCCAGCAGTGTGGCAGAAAGCCAGCCCCAGCATTTT CASSVAESQPQHF TRBJ1-5 13 TRBV6-1 few .
TGTGCCAGCAGCTTAACGGGAGGTGGGCGGATGGCCTATGGCTACACCTTC CASSLTGGGRMAYGYTF TRBJ1-2 17 TRBV7-9 . .
TGTGCCAGCAAAGCCACCGCGACAGGGTTAGGAGCTTTCTTT CASKATATGLGAFF TRBJ1-1 14 TRBV7-9 . TRBD1
TGTGCCAGCAGTGAAGACAGGGTAATTGAGCAGTTCTTC CASSEDRVIEQFF TRBJ2-1 13 TRBV2 . .
TGTGCCAGTAGTATGTCGGGGGCCGGGGAGCAGTACTTC CASSMSGAGEQYF TRBJ2-7 13 TRBV19 once .
TGTGCCAGCAGCTTCTCCCCCCCGGGAAACATTCAGTACTTC CASSFSPPGNIQYF TRBJ2-4 14 TRBV11-2 . .
TGTGCCAGTAGTATGGTTCGGGGGAATGAGCAGTTCTTC CASSMVRGNEQFF TRBJ2-1 13 TRBV19 . .
TGTGCCATCGGGGGGAGCACAGATACGCAGTATTTT CAIGGSTDTQYF TRBJ2-3 12 TRBV10-3 . .
TGCGCCAGCAGCCAAGATGCTACAAACTACGAGCAGTACTTC CASSQDATNYEQYF TRBJ2-7 14 TRBV4-3 . .
TGTGCCAGCACGTTAGCGGGATCGTACAATGAGCAGTTCTTC CASTLAGSYNEQFF TRBJ2-1 14 TRBV2 . TRBD2
TGTGCCAGCGCCGGGACACCTAACACCGGGGAGCTGTTTTTT CASAGTPNTGELFF TRBJ2-2 14 TRBV2 . .
TGTGCCAGCAGTGAAGTGGGCGCCACTGAAGCTTTCTTT CASSEVGATEAFF TRBJ1-1 13 TRBV25-1 . .
TGTGCCAGCTCACCGAAGGCCATGAACACTGAAGCTTTCTTT CASSPKAMNTEAFF TRBJ1-1 14 TRBV18 . .
TGTGCCAGCAGCGTTGCGGGGGACACTGAAGCTTTCTTT CASSVAGDTEAFF TRBJ1-1 13 TRBV9 . .
TGTGCCAGCAGCCGCGGGACAGGGGGCTTCAATGAGCAGTTCTTC CASSRGTGGFNEQFF TRBJ2-1 15 TRBV11-2 . TRBD1
TGCGCCAGCAGCCAAGATAGGGGGCGCGGGTTTGGCCAGCCCCAGCATTTT CASSQDRGRGFGQPQHF TRBJ1-5 17 TRBV4-1 . TRBD1
TGTGCCAGCAGCGCCTCCGGGACGAAGAACACTGAAGCTTTCTTT CASSASGTKNTEAFF TRBJ1-1 15 TRBV9 . .
TGTGCCAGCAGTTCGGGACTCGTGGATTACGAGCAGTACTTC CASSSGLVDYEQYF TRBJ2-7 14 TRBV6-5 . .
TGTGCCAGCAGCATAGGCCAAAGTCGCTACAATGAGCAGTTCTTC CASSIGQSRYNEQFF TRBJ2-1 15 TRBV7-3 . .
TGTGCCAGCAGCTCCACTTATGGACAGGGCCAAATAATCGGCTACACCTTC CASSSTYGQGQIIGYTF TRBJ1-2 17 TRBV7-6 few TRBD1
TGTGCCAGCATCCTAAGTTGGGGGAACTATGGCTACACCTTC CASILSWGNYGYTF TRBJ1-2 14 TRBV16 . .
TGCGCCAGCAGCCTAAGGACAGGGGCCGACGAGCAGTACTTC CASSLRTGADEQYF TRBJ2-7 14 TRBV5-1 few TRBD1
TGCGCCAGCAGTGAGTACCCACCCTCGGCGGACGAGCAGTACTTC CASSEYPPSADEQYF TRBJ2-7 15 TRBV10-2 . .
TGTGCCAGAAGCTTGGGGTATTGGACTAGCGGGGGGAAGGATACGCAGTATTTT CARSLGYWTSGGKDTQYF TRBJ2-3 18 TRBV5-3 . TRBD2
TGTGCCAGCAAATCAGACAGCTCGACCGGGGAGCTGTTTTTT CASKSDSSTGELFF TRBJ2-2 14 TRBV11-2 . .
TGTGCCACCAGCACCGGGACAGGGGACACCGGGGAGCTGTTTTTT CATSTGTGDTGELFF TRBJ2-2 15 TRBV15 . TRBD1
TGTGCCATCAGTGAGTCGGGGGAGACCGGGGCCAACGTCCTGACTTTC CAISESGETGANVLTF TRBJ2-6 16 TRBV10-3 . .
TGTGCCAGCAGCGTAGTTCCGGGTTGGTACGAGCAGTACTTC CASSVVPGWYEQYF TRBJ2-7 14 TRBV9 . .
TGTGCCAGCAGTGAGGATGCGGGAAGCTCCTACGAGCAGTACTTC CASSEDAGSSYEQYF TRBJ2-7 15 TRBV6-4 . .
TGCGCCAGCAGCTTGCCTAGCATCAATGACAATGAGCAGTTCTTC CASSLPSINDNEQFF TRBJ2-1 15 TRBV5-1 . .
TGTGCCAGTAGTCTCACGGCCCCCTTGAACACTGAAGCTTTCTTT CASSLTAPLNTEAFF TRBJ1-1 15 TRBV19 . .
TGTGCCAGCAGCTTAAACGGGCCCCCAAATGAAAAACTGTTTTTT CASSLNGPPNEKLFF TRBJ1-4 15 TRBV7-3 . .
TGTGCCAGCAGTGAGGGTACTGGGAGGAGGATGAACACTGAAGCTTTCTTT CASSEGTGRRMNTEAFF TRBJ1-1 17 TRBV6-1 . .
TGTGCCAGCAGTTCCTCTACAGGGTACACTGAAGCTTTCTTT CASSSSTGYTEAFF TRBJ1-1 14 TRBV6-5 . .
TGTGCCAGCAGCTTGCAGGGCTTCTCCTACGAGCAGTACTTC CASSLQGFSYEQYF TRBJ2-7 14 TRBV5-4 . .